A selection of T cell receptor beta chains follows, all from one sample in a study of blood T cells in healthy people across ages. TCRdb recomputed calls from the 5' RACE reads with MiXCR, one row per CDR3 protein. The sample has about 830,000 distinct CDR3 sequences; about 62% are singletons. Sample: blood. Every receptor here comes from a man in his thirties or forties in good health. CDR3s include the opening cysteine and the closing phenylalanine or tryptophan.

v_gene: TRBV25-1; j_gene: TRBJ2-1; len: 17; CDR3aa: CASSDERGARSYNEQFF
v_gene: TRBV7-8; j_gene: TRBJ2-1; len: 15; CDR3aa: CASSKEDSSYNEQFF
v_gene: TRBV28; j_gene: TRBJ2-1; len: 17; CDR3aa: CASSSPQLAGGNNEQFF
v_gene: TRBV9; j_gene: TRBJ2-4; len: 15; CDR3aa: CASSKTSQGKNIQYF
v_gene: TRBV5-1; j_gene: -; len: 15; CDR3aa: CASSSSDKPSYEQYF
v_gene: TRBV7-3; j_gene: TRBJ2-2; len: 14; CDR3aa: CASSPDGNTGELFF
v_gene: TRBV18; j_gene: TRBJ2-3; len: 18; CDR3aa: CASSPWDRTYSGTDTQYF
v_gene: TRBV5-5; j_gene: TRBJ2-5; len: 15; CDR3aa: CASSLLRDSRWTQYF
v_gene: TRBV20-1; j_gene: TRBJ1-1; len: 12; CDR3aa: CSARRQNTEAFF
v_gene: TRBV4-1; j_gene: TRBJ2-1; len: 18; CDR3aa: CASSQELSFSEQGREQFF
v_gene: TRBV7-8; j_gene: TRBJ2-1; len: 16; CDR3aa: CASTHWAGDSYNEQFF
v_gene: TRBV15; j_gene: TRBJ2-7; len: 14; CDR3aa: CATSGGRKPHEQYF
v_gene: TRBV20-1; j_gene: TRBJ2-5; len: 15; CDR3aa: CSAPWPGGAQETQYF
v_gene: TRBV28; j_gene: TRBJ2-3; len: 16; CDR3aa: CASSRPSGLNTDTQYF
v_gene: TRBV12-3/TRBV12-4; j_gene: TRBJ1-2; len: 17; CDR3aa: CASSLGSQGGLVYGYTF
v_gene: TRBV5-1; j_gene: TRBJ2-1; len: 15; CDR3aa: CASSFNRDLGNEQFF
v_gene: TRBV7-3; j_gene: TRBJ2-7; len: 13; CDR3aa: CASSSTGVGEQYF
v_gene: TRBV28; j_gene: TRBJ2-1; len: 16; CDR3aa: CASSSGQSRSYNEQFF
v_gene: TRBV25-1; j_gene: TRBJ1-6; len: 13; CDR3aa: CASSEYGLSPLHF
v_gene: TRBV12-3/TRBV12-4; j_gene: TRBJ2-3; len: 17; CDR3aa: CASSFSPGPTPTDTQYF
v_gene: TRBV20-1; j_gene: TRBJ1-6; len: 14; CDR3aa: CSATTGGNNSPLHF
v_gene: TRBV20-1; j_gene: TRBJ1-2; len: 14; CDR3aa: CSASVMRTDYGYTF
v_gene: TRBV9; j_gene: TRBJ1-6; len: 14; CDR3aa: CASSEVTDNSPLHF
v_gene: TRBV7-3; j_gene: TRBJ2-6; len: 16; CDR3aa: CASSLTTLPGANVLTF
v_gene: TRBV28; j_gene: TRBJ1-5; len: 15; CDR3aa: CASSYPGQGWQPQHF
v_gene: TRBV20-1; j_gene: -; len: 13; CDR3aa: CSAPGTSLYEQYF
v_gene: TRBV6-2/TRBV6-3; j_gene: TRBJ1-6; len: 12; CDR3aa: CASRPEYSPLHF
v_gene: TRBV13; j_gene: TRBJ2-7; len: 15; CDR3aa: CASSPSAGGSYEQYF
v_gene: TRBV29-1; j_gene: TRBJ1-2; len: 13; CDR3aa: CSVAQGPSYGYTF
v_gene: TRBV9; j_gene: TRBJ2-3; len: 14; CDR3aa: CASSVVEGADTQYF
v_gene: TRBV15; j_gene: TRBJ2-1; len: 17; CDR3aa: CATSRGGTEGPYNEQFF
v_gene: TRBV7-2; j_gene: TRBJ2-1; len: 20; CDR3aa: CASSLRTSGGAVGTYNEQFF
v_gene: TRBV12-3/TRBV12-4; j_gene: TRBJ1-1; len: 13; CDR3aa: CASRLGYNTEAFF